Here is one T cell receptor beta chain with its context. Some clones are missing from TCRdb's copy, which holds only in-frame ones; the method was immunoSEQ multiplex PCR. This table has 95,000 to 100,000 clones, 95% to 96% appearing once. The record originates from a study of technical replicates of blood from a few donors. J lost 9 bases, V lost 0 bases, and 8 bases had no gene match. The CDR3 totals 16 residues. Per the germline V gene, CDR1 is KGHSH and CDR2 is LQKENI. The source is a human donor in good health. The sample comprised T cells isolated from PBMCs. This chain joins TRBV18 and TRBJ2-1; TRBD2 matches at 10 bases. CDR3 protein: CASSPPIAGGYSEQFF. DNA of the CDR3: TGTGCCAGCTCACCACCGATAGCGGGAGGATATTCTGAGCAGTTCTTC.